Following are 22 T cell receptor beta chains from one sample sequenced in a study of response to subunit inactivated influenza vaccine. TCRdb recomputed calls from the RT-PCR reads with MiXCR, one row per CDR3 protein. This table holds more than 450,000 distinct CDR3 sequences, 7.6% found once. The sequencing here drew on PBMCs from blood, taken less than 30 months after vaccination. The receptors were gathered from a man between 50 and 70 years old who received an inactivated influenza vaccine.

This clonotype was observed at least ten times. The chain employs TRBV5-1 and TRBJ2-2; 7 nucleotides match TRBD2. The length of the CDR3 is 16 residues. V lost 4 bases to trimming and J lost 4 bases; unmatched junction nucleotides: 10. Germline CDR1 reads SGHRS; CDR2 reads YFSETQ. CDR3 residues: CASSVGEGLLTGELFF. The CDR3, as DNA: TGCGCCAGCAGCGTGGGGGAGGGACTGCTCACCGGGGAGCTGTTTTTT.

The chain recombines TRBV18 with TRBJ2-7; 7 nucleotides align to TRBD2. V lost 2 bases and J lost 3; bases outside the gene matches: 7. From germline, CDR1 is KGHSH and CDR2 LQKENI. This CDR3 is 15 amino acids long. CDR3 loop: CASSPGGLKNYEQYF. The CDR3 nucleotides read TGTGCCAGCTCACCAGGGGGACTAAAGAACTACGAGCAGTACTTC.

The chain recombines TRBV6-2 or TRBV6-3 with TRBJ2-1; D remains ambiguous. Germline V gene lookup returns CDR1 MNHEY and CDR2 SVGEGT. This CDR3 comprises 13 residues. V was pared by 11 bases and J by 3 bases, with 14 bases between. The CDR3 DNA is TGTGCCGGCCGTAGTATAGGCTACAATGAGCAGTTCTTC. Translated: CAGRSIGYNEQFF.

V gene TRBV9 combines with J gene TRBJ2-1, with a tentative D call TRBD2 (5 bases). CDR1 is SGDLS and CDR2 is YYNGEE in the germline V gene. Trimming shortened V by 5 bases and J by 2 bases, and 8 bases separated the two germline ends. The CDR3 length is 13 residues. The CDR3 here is CASSTGTYNEQFF. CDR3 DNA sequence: TGTGCCAGCAGTACGGGAACCTACAATGAGCAGTTCTTC.

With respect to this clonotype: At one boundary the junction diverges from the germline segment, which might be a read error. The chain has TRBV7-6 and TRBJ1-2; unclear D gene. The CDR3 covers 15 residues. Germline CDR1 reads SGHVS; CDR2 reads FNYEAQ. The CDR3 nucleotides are TGTGCCAGCCGCTTAGTCGGGTCCGGAGACTATGGCTACACCTTC. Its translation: CASRLVGSGDYGYTF.

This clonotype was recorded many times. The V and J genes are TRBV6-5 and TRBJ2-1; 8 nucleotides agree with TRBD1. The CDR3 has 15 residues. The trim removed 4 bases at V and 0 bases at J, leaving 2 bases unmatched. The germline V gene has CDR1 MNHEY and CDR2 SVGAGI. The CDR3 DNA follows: TGTGCCAGCAGTTTTACAGGGGGCTCCTACAATGAGCAGTTCTTC. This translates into CASSFTGGSYNEQFF.

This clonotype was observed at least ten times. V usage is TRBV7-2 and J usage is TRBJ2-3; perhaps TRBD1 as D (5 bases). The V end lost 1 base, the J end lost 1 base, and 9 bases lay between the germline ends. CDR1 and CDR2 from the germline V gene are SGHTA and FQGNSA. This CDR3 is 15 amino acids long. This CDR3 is CASSLVGRGTDTQYF. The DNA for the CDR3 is TGTGCCAGCAGCTTAGTGGGCAGGGGCACAGATACGCAGTATTTT.

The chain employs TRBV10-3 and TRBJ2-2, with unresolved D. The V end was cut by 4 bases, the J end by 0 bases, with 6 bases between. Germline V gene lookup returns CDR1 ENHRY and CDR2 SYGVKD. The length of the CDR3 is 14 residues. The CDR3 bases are TGTGCCATCAGTGCGGGCTCGAACACCGGGGAGCTGTTTTTT. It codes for CAISAGSNTGELFF.

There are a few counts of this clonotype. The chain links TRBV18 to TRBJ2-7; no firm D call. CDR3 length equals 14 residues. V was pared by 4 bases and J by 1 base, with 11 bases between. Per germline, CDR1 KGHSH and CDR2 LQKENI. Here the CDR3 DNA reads TGTGCCAGCTCACTAAATACAGATTCCTACGAGCAGTACTTC. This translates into CASSLNTDSYEQYF.

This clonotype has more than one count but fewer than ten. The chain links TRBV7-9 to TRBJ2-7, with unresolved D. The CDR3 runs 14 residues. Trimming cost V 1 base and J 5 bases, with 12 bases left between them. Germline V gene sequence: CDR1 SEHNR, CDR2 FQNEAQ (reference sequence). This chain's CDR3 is CASSLGSLVDEQYF. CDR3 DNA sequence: TGTGCCAGCAGCTTAGGATCCCTTGTCGACGAGCAGTACTTC.

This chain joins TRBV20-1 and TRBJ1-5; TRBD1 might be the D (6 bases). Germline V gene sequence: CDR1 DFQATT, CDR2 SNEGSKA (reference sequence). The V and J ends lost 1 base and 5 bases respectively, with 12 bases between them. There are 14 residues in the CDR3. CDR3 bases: TGCAGTGCTAGAGTCCACAGGGATCATCAGCCCCAGCATTTT. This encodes CSARVHRDHQPQHF.

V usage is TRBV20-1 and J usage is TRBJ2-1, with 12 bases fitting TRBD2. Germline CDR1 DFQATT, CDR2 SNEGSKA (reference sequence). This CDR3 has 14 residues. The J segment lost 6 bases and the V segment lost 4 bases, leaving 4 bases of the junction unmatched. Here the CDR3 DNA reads TGCAGTGCTACGGGACTAGCGGGTCGCAATGAGCAGTTCTTC. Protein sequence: CSATGLAGRNEQFF.

In DNA form, the CDR3 reads TGCAGTGCTATCTCTCCTGCGGGGGGCCGCACAGATACGCAGTATTTT. Encoded protein: CSAISPAGGRTDTQYF. This chain joins TRBV20-1 and TRBJ2-3; 8 nucleotides match TRBD2. The CDR3 is made up of 16 amino acids. In germline, CDR1 is DFQATT, CDR2 SNEGSKA (reference sequence). V lost 4 bases to trimming and J lost 1 base; unmatched junction nucleotides: 10.

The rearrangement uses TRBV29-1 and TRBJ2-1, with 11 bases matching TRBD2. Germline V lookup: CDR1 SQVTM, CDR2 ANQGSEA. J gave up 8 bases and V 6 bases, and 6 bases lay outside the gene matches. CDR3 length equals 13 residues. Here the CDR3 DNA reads TGCAGCGTACGGGCTAGCGGGAGGTATGAGCAGTTCTTC. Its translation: CSVRASGRYEQFF.

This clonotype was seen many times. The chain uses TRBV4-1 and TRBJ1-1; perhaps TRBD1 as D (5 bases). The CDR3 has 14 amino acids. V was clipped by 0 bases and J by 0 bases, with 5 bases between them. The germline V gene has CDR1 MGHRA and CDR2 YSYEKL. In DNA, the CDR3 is TGCGCCAGCAGCCAAGAGGGACTGAACACTGAAGCTTTCTTT. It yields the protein CASSQEGLNTEAFF.

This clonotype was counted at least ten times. The CDR3 loop reads CASSLVGSRASDTQYF. The CDR3 coding sequence is TGTGCCAGCAGTTTAGTTGGTAGCCGGGCTTCAGATACGCAGTATTTT. The chain combines TRBV12-3 or TRBV12-4 with TRBJ2-3, with D hard to call. The V end was cut by 1 base, the J end by 4 bases, with 15 bases between. The CDR3 totals 16 residues.

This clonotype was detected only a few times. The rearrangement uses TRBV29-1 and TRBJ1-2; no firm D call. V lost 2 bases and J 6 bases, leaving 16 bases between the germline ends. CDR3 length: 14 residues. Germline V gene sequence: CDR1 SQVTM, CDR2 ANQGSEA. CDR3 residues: CSVELGRQRDGYTF. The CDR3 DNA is TGCAGCGTTGAATTAGGGAGGCAAAGGGATGGCTACACCTTC.

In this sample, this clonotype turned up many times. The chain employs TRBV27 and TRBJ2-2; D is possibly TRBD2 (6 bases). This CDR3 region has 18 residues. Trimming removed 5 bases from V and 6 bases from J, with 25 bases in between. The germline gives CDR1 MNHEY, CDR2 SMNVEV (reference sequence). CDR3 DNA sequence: TGTGCCAGCAGTCGAACCCCCCCGACTAGTTACTATCCCGGGGAGCTGTTTTTT. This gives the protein CASSRTPPTSYYPGELFF.

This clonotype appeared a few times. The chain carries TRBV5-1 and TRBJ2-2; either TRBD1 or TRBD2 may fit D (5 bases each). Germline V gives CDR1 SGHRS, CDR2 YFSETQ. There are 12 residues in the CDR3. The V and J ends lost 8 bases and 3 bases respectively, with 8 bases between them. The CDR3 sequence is CASMGDTGELFF. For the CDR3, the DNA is TGCGCCAGTATGGGGGACACCGGGGAGCTGTTTTTT.

CDR3 protein: CASSQALGQNNQPQHF. The CDR3 coding sequence is TGCGCCAGCAGCCAAGCCTTGGGACAAAACAATCAGCCCCAGCATTTT. The V and J genes are TRBV4-3 and TRBJ1-5; a weak D match, TRBD1 (6 bases). CDR3 length: 16 residues. In germline, CDR1 is LGHNA, CDR2 YSLEER. Trimming removed 1 base from V and 3 bases from J, with 13 bases in between.

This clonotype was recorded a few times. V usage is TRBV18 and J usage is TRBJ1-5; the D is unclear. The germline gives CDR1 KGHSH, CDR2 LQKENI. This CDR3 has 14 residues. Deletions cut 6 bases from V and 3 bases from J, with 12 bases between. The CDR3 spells CASSRYPDNQPQHF. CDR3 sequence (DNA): TGTGCCAGCTCGCGGTACCCAGACAATCAGCCCCAGCATTTT. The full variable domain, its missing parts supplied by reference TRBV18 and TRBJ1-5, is NAGVMQNPRHLVRRRGQEARLRCSPMKGHSHVYWYRQLPEEGLKFMVYLQKENIIDESGMPKERFSAEFPKEGPSILRIQQVVRGDSAAYFCASSRYPDNQPQHFGDGTRLSIL.

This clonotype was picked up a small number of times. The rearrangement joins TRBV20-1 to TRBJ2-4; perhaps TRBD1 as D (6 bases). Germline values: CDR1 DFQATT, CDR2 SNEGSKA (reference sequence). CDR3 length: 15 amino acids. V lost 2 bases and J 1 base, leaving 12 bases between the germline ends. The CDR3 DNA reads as TGCAGTGCTAGACCAAGGGGGTTTGCCAAAAACATTCAGTACTTC. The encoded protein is CSARPRGFAKNIQYF.